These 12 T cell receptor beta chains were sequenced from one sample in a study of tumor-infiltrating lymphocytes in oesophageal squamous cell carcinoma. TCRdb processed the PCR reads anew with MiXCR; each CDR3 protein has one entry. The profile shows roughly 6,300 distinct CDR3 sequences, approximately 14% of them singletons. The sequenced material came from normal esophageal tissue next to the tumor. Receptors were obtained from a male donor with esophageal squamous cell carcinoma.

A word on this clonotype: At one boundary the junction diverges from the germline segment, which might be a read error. The CDR3 nucleotides read TGCGCGAGCAGATCGCCCGGGACAGCCTGCGAGCAGTGCTTC. Amino acid sequence: CASRSPGTACEQCF. The V and J genes are TRBV10-1 and TRBJ2-3; 7 nucleotides match TRBD1. The CDR3 has 14 amino acids. CDR1 and CDR2 from the germline V gene are WNHNN and SYGVQD (reference sequence).

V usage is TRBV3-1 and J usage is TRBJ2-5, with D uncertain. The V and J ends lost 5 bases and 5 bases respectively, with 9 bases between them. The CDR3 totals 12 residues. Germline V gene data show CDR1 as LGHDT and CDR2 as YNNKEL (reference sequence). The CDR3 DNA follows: TGTGCCAGCAGCGGGGTAGGGGAGACCCAGTACTTC. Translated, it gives CASSGVGETQYF.

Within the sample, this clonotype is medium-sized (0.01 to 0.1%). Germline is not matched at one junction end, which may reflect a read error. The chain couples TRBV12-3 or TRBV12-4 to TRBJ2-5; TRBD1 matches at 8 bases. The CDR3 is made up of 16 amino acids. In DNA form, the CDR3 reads TGTGCCAGCAGTTACAGGGCGGACAGGGTCAATTCACCCCTCCACTTC. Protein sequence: CASSYRADRVNSPLHF.

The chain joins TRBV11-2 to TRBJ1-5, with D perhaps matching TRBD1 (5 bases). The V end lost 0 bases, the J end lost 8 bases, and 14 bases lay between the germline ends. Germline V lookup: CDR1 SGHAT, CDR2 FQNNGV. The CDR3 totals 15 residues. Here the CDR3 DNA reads TGTGCCAGCAGCTTAGATACCGGGGCGCGGGAGCCCCAGCATTTT. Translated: CASSLDTGAREPQHF.

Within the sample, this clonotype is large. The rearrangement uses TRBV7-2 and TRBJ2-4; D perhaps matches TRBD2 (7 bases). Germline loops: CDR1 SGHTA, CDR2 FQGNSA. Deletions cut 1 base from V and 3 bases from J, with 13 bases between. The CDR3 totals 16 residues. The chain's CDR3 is CASSLVGGPGKNIQYF. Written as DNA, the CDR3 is TGTGCCAGCAGCTTAGTCGGGGGGCCAGGCAAAAACATTCAGTACTTC.

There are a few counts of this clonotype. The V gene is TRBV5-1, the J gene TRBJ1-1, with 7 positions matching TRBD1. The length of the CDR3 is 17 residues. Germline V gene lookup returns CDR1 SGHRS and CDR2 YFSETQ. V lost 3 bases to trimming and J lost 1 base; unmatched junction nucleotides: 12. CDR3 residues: CASSSSPQGTSNTEAFF. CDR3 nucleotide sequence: TGCGCCAGCAGCTCGTCCCCACAGGGGACCTCGAACACTGAAGCTTTCTTT.

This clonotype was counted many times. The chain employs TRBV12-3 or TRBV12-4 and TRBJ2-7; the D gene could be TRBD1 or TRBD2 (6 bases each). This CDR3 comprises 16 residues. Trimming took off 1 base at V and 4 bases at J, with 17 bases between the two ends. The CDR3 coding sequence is TGTGCCAGCAGTTTAGATGGGGGGCGGATCCAATACGAGCAGTACTTC. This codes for CASSLDGGRIQYEQYF.

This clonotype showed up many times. The CDR3 spells CASSLGRAVNTEAFF. DNA for the CDR3: TGTGCCAGCAGCTTAGGCAGGGCGGTTAACACTGAAGCTTTCTTT. V gene TRBV11-3 combines with J gene TRBJ1-1; D perhaps matches TRBD1 (5 bases). V lost 1 base and J lost 2, with 11 bases in between. This CDR3 is 15 amino acids long. Germline CDR1 is SGHNT and CDR2 is YENEEA.

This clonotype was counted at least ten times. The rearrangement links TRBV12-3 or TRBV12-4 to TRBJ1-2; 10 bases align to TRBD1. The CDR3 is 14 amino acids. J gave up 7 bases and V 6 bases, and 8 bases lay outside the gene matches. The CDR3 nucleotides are TGTGCCAGCAGGGGGACAGGGGTTATGGGTGGCTACACCTTC. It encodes CASRGTGVMGGYTF.

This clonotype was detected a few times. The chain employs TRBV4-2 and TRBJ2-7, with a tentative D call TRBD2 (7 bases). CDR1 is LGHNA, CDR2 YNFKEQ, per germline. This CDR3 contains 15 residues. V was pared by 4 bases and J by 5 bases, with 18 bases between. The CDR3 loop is CASSRGRGAENEQYF. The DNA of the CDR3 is TGTGCCAGCAGCCGTGGTCGGGGGGCTGAAAACGAGCAGTACTTC.

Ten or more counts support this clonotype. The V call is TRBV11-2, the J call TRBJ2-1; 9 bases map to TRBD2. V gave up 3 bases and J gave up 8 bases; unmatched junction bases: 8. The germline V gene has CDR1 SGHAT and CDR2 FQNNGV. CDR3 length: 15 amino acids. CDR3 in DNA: TGTGCCAGCAGCTTGTCCGGGACTAGCTCCGATGAGCAGTTCTTC. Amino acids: CASSLSGTSSDEQFF.

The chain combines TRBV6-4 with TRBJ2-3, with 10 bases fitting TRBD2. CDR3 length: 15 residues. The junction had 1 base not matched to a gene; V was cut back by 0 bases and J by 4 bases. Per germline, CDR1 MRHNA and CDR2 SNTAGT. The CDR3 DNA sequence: TGTGCCAGCAGTGACTCAGCGGGGGGGCCAGATACGCAGTATTTT. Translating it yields CASSDSAGGPDTQYF.